The next 9 T cell receptor beta chains were all read from a single sample in a study of tumor-infiltrating lymphocytes in primary liver carcinoma. For blood RNA, unsorted whole blood served as the source, and germline DNA was extracted too. Synthesis of TCR beta cDNA was carried out from about 540 ng total RNA with a constant-region primer. ARM-PCR was slightly modified, and three nested multiplex PCR rounds with it gave rise to the TCR beta libraries. Both of the initial two PCR rounds ran for approximately 11 cycles and employed TRBV1-TRBV30 forward primers alongside a C-beta reverse primer. Each CDR3 protein is one row after TCRdb ran MiXCR on the multiplex PCR reads. The sample records 330,000 or so distinct CDR3 sequences, roughly 61% being singletons. The sequenced sample was peripheral blood. Source of these receptors: a man aged 35 to 55 with primary liver carcinoma and hepatitis B virus infection.

The chain uses TRBV6-6 and TRBJ2-1; 10 nucleotides line up with TRBD2. The CDR3 runs to 17 residues. In germline, CDR1 is MNHNY, CDR2 SVGAGI (reference sequence). V dropped 5 bases and J dropped 6; count of bases not matched to a gene: 13. This CDR3 is CASSRQTSGRAINEQFF. CDR3 DNA: TGTGCCAGCAGTCGACAAACAAGCGGGAGGGCCATCAATGAGCAGTTCTTC.

This clonotype was counted a single time. Because the CDR3 is missing its conserved closing phenylalanine or tryptophan, this is likely a read error. The chain has TRBV29-1 and TRBJ2-7, with D perhaps TRBD2 (6 bases). Germline V gene data show CDR1 as SQVTM and CDR2 as ANQGSEA. The CDR3 has 13 amino acids. CDR3 amino acids: CSASRGSGYEQYI. The CDR3 bases are TGCAGCGCCAGTCGGGGGTCCGGCTACGAACAGTACATC.

This clonotype has only a few counts. The rearrangement uses TRBV5-5 and TRBJ2-1, with 7 nucleotides matching TRBD1. V shed 0 bases, J shed 5 bases, and the junction held 5 bases outside the gene matches. The germline gives CDR1 SGHKS, CDR2 YYEKEE (reference sequence). The length of the CDR3 is 15 residues. CDR3 protein: CASSLETGSHNEQFF. The CDR3, as DNA: TGTGCCAGCAGCTTGGAGACAGGGAGCCACAATGAGCAGTTCTTC.

Concerning this clonotype: Germline and junction disagree at one end, which may indicate a read error. This chain joins TRBV11-1 and TRBJ2-1; D is ambiguous. CDR3 length equals 12 residues. Germline CDR1 and CDR2: SGHAT and FQDESV (reference sequence). DNA of the CDR3: TGTGTCAGCAGCTTATCGGCTCCTGAGCAGTTCTTC. Translation gives CVSSLSAPEQFF.

As to this clonotype: A much larger clone is a single base away; this may be a read error. The chain couples TRBV10-3 to TRBJ1-3; D uncertain. The CDR3 has 13 residues. CDR1 is ENHRY, CDR2 SYGVKD, per germline. CDR3 region: CVTRSPSGNTIYF. The CDR3 DNA reads as TGTGTCACAAGATCACCCTCTGGAAACACCATATATTTT.

Note on this clonotype: A much larger clone is a single base away; this may be a read error. The rearrangement uses TRBV6-5 and TRBJ2-1; D call uncertain. This CDR3 has 15 amino acids. Germline V gene data show CDR1 as MNHEY and CDR2 as SVGAGI. Trimming cost V 2 bases and J 8 bases, with 16 bases left between them. The DNA of the CDR3 is TGTGCCAGCAGTTACCTAAGACCAAAAGGCGATGAGCAGTTCTTC. It yields the protein CASSYLRPKGDEQFF.

This clonotype occurred many times. The CDR3 is CASSQQMGETQYF. DNA of the CDR3: TGTGCCAGCAGTCAACAAATGGGGGAGACCCAGTACTTC. The chain has TRBV6-5 and TRBJ2-5, with no clear D. Trimming cost V 5 bases and J 5 bases, with 12 bases left between them. The germline V gene has CDR1 MNHEY and CDR2 SVGAGI. CDR3 length equals 13 residues.

The V and J genes are TRBV6-2 or TRBV6-3 and TRBJ2-3; 7 nucleotides align to TRBD1. Germline assignment: CDR1 MNHEY and CDR2 SVGEGT. The CDR3 has 13 amino acids. V was clipped by 10 bases and J by 1 base; unmatched bases: 5. For the CDR3, the DNA is TGTGCCACCAAAGGGGGCGGCACAGATACGCAGTATTTT. Amino acids: CATKGGGTDTQYF.

CDR3 residues: CSVAINRDQYF. The CDR3 DNA reads as TGCAGCGTGGCGATAAATAGAGATCAGTACTTC. V gene TRBV29-1 combines with J gene TRBJ2-7; D is undetermined. With 6 bases removed from V and 10 bases from J, the gap between germline ends came to 16 bases. Germline lookup yields CDR1 SQVTM and CDR2 ANQGSEA. This CDR3 is built from 11 residues.